The 13 T cell receptor beta chains below all came from one sample that was sequenced in a study of T-cell reconstitution after alpha-beta-depleted transplantation in children. This sample's TCRbeta library carried unique molecular identifier barcodes. TCRdb recomputed calls from the PCR reads with MiXCR, one row per CDR3 protein. The repertoire has some 400,000 distinct CDR3 sequences, roughly 20% of them found once; the top ten carry approximately 3.8%. Sequencing used PBMCs from the stem cell graft donor, obtained from the stem cell graft. The source is a human donor who donated a stem cell graft to a child with acute myeloid leukemia.

V usage is TRBV20-1 and J usage is TRBJ1-5; D is unclear. CDR1 is DFQATT, CDR2 SNEGSKA, per germline (reference sequence). Trimming removed 3 bases at V and 3 bases at J, with 15 bases between. This CDR3 region has 15 residues. Written as DNA, the CDR3 is TGCAGTGCTAGTCATCAGAGCAGGTCCAATCAGCCCCAGCATTTT. Protein: CSASHQSRSNQPQHF.

This clonotype was observed a handful of times. J is TRBJ1-1 and V is TRBV5-1; 7 bases agree with TRBD1. Losses at the gene ends were 3 bases for V and 5 bases for J; bases not matched to a gene: 4. Germline V CDR1 and CDR2: SGHRS, YFSETQ. The CDR3 totals 13 residues. CDR3 sequence: CASSSAGGTEAFF. The CDR3 DNA reads TGCGCCAGCAGCTCGGCAGGGGGGACTGAAGCTTTCTTT.

This clonotype was detected many times. The V and J genes are TRBV6-5 and TRBJ1-2, with 10 nucleotides matching TRBD1. Germline-derived CDR1 and CDR2 are MNHEY and SVGAGI. This CDR3 has 16 residues. Losses at the gene ends were 2 bases for V and 2 bases for J; bases not matched to a gene: 5. The CDR3 spells CASSYIRTGGNYGYTF. The CDR3 DNA reads as TGTGCCAGCAGTTACATAAGGACAGGGGGAAACTATGGCTACACCTTC.

The chain employs TRBV5-1 and TRBJ2-7; D remains ambiguous. The CDR3 consists of 13 residues. V lost 0 bases and J 6 bases, leaving 10 bases between the germline ends. CDR1 SGHRS and CDR2 YFSETQ come from the germline V gene. The CDR3: CASSLGTPGEQYF. For the CDR3, the DNA is TGCGCCAGCAGCTTGGGGACCCCGGGCGAGCAGTACTTC.

In this sample, this clonotype turned up a few times. The CDR3 sequence is CATSRDFGSGYDMDTEAFF. The CDR3 DNA reads TGTGCCACCAGCAGAGATTTTGGGTCAGGATACGACATGGACACTGAAGCTTTCTTT. V is TRBV15 and J is TRBJ1-1; D unresolved. Per the germline V gene, CDR1 is LNHNV and CDR2 is YYDKDF (reference sequence). The CDR3 runs 19 residues. The V end was cut by 0 bases, the J end by 3 bases, with 23 bases between.

This clonotype was seen at least ten times. The chain is built from TRBV12-3 or TRBV12-4 and TRBJ2-1; D is perhaps TRBD2 (6 bases). Trimming left V 7 bases short and J 2 bases short, with 18 bases between. This CDR3 spans 16 amino acids. In DNA, the CDR3 is TGTGCCAGCACCCCACTAGCACCTCCCCCCTACAATGAGCAGTTCTTC. The encoded protein is CASTPLAPPPYNEQFF.

This clonotype was counted ten times or more. CDR3 region: CASSLGLAYNEQFF. The DNA for the CDR3 is TGCGCCAGCAGCTTGGGACTAGCATACAATGAGCAGTTCTTC. The chain couples TRBV5-1 to TRBJ2-1; TRBD2 matches 7 bases. The CDR3 covers 14 residues. The J segment lost 4 bases and the V segment lost 0 bases, leaving 1 base of the junction unmatched. CDR1 and CDR2 from the germline V gene are SGHRS and YFSETQ.

This clonotype was observed many times. The rearrangement links TRBV20-1 to TRBJ2-1; no clear D. Per the germline V gene, CDR1 is DFQATT and CDR2 is SNEGSKA (reference sequence). This CDR3 has 13 amino acids. V was clipped by 3 bases and J by 5 bases, with 11 bases between them. CDR3 residues: CSASPHSDNEQFF. The CDR3 DNA follows: TGCAGTGCTAGTCCCCACTCAGACAATGAGCAGTTCTTC.

CDR3 loop: CASSQDPILAGGWTGELFF. The CDR3 DNA sequence: TGTGCCAGCAGCCAAGACCCTATTCTAGCGGGAGGCTGGACCGGGGAGCTGTTTTTT. V and J are TRBV4-2 and TRBJ2-2, with 11 nucleotides matching TRBD2. This CDR3 comprises 19 residues. Germline lookup yields CDR1 LGHNA and CDR2 YNFKEQ. The V gene end was trimmed by 0 bases and the J gene end by 5 bases; junction bases not matched to a gene: 11.

V gene TRBV5-3 combines with J gene TRBJ1-2, with 7 nucleotides matching TRBD1. TRBV5-3 is placed among ORFs of uncertain function. The CDR3 has 15 residues. The V gene end was trimmed by 4 bases and the J gene end by 2 bases; junction bases not matched to a gene: 8. DNA of the CDR3: TGTGCCAGAAGCGAGCCGGGACAGCAAAACTATGGCTACACCTTC. Residues: CARSEPGQQNYGYTF.

The chain couples TRBV7-3 to TRBJ2-2; D assignment may be TRBD1 or TRBD2 (5 bases each). Germline values: CDR1 SGHTA, CDR2 FQGTGA. Trimming pared 7 bases from V and 5 bases from J, leaving 11 bases between. CDR3 length: 13 amino acids. The DNA for the CDR3 is TGTGCCAGCATCCGGGACGGAACCGGGGAGCTGTTTTTT. Translation gives CASIRDGTGELFF.

This clonotype has only a few counts. CDR3 nucleotides: TGTGCCATCAGTCTGACAGGAGGGGAGACCCAGTACTTC. Translated: CAISLTGGETQYF. The chain has TRBV10-3 and TRBJ2-5, with D perhaps being TRBD1 or TRBD2 (6 bases each). Trimming cost V 5 bases and J 5 bases, with 12 bases left between them. Germline loops: CDR1 ENHRY, CDR2 SYGVKD. The CDR3 covers 13 residues.

J is TRBJ2-7 and V is TRBV27; tentative D call: TRBD1 (5 bases). This CDR3 region has 13 residues. Germline V gene data show CDR1 as MNHEY and CDR2 as SMNVEV (reference sequence). Trimming took off 4 bases at V and 1 base at J, with 8 bases between the two ends. CDR3 region: CASSYRQSYEQYF. CDR3 DNA sequence: TGTGCCAGCAGTTACCGACAGTCCTACGAGCAGTACTTC.